Listed below are T cell receptor beta chains from one sample, sequenced in a study of tumor-infiltrating lymphocytes in primary liver carcinoma. TCRdb independently ran MiXCR on the multiplex PCR reads; one entry per CDR3 protein. This sample has roughly 100,000 distinct CDR3 sequences, with around two thirds found just once. The source material was liver tumor tissue from sampling region 2. The receptors shown here come from a woman aged 60 to 75 with primary liver carcinoma and hepatitis B virus infection. The CDR3 runs from the conserved cysteine through the conserved F or W. The D gene is left open where the match is weak. Expanded clones are given a class, and other clones once, few, many or no size at all.

>TRBV11-2|NA|TRBD2|TRBJ2-1
TGTGCCAGCAGCAGGAGACTAGCGGGAGGACCGGTGGATGAGCAGTTATTC
CASSRRLAGGPVDEQLF
>TRBV29-1|NA|TRBD1|TRBJ1-2
TGCAGCGTTGCCCAGGGGGCGGGCGCTGGCGGCTACACCTTC
CSVAQGAGAGGYTF
>TRBV28|NA|NA|TRBJ2-5
TGTGCCAGCAGTTCCTCCGCACAAGAGACCCAGTACTTC
CASSSSAQETQYF
>TRBV7-9|NA|NA|TRBJ2-1
TGTGCCAGCAGCTTAGTAGGGACTCGTAATGAGCAGTTCTTC
CASSLVGTRNEQFF
>TRBV12-3/TRBV12-4|many|NA|TRBJ2-5
TGTGCCAGCAGCCCATCTTTTAGCGGCCAAGAGACCCAGTACTTC
CASSPSFSGQETQYF
>TRBV11-2|NA|TRBD2|TRBJ2-1
TGTGCCAGCGGCAGGACTAGCGTGGCAGAGCAGTTCTTC
CASGRTSVAEQFF
>TRBV6-1|NA|NA|TRBJ2-3
TGTGCCAGCAGTGAAGCGGTGGGTCGCACAGATACACTGTATTTT
CASSEAVGRTDTLYF
>TRBV10-3|NA|NA|TRBJ2-1
TGTGCCATCAGTGAGTATATCGGGAGATCCGGCAGCGAGCAGTTCTTC
CAISEYIGRSGSEQFF
>TRBV5-1|NA|NA|TRBJ1-2
TGCGCCAGCAGCTTGGACGGCAGTACCCCCTTTGGCTACACCTTC
CASSLDGSTPFGYTF
>TRBV29-1|many|NA|TRBJ2-5
TGCAGCGTTGAAGATCGCCTAGCGAGGGAGACCCAGTACTTC
CSVEDRLARETQYF
>TRBV29-1|NA|NA|TRBJ1-1
TGCAGCGTTGTTGGGGGGAGAGGTGCTTTCTTT
CSVVGGRGAFF
>TRBV7-2|NA|TRBD1|TRBJ1-5
TGTGTCATCAGCTTACGGGGACAGAGCAATCGGCCCCAGCATTTT
CVISLRGQSNRPQHF
>TRBV6-5|NA|NA|TRBJ1-2
TGTGCCAGCAGTTGCGTTCCGAACTATGGTTACACCTTC
CASSCVPNYGYTF
>TRBV5-6|many|NA|TRBJ1-5
TGTGCCAGCAGCTTAGAAGGGTGGGGTATGCCCCAGCATTTT
CASSLEGWGMPQHF
>TRBV9|few|TRBD2|TRBJ2-7
TGTGCCAGCAGCGAGTCAGCGGGAGGGACCTACGAGCAGTACTTC
CASSESAGGTYEQYF
>TRBV11-2|many|NA|TRBJ2-3
TGTGCCAGCAGCTTATCCGGAGGGACTAGCACAGATACGCAGTATTTT
CASSLSGGTSTDTQYF
>TRBV12-3/TRBV12-4|NA|NA|TRBJ2-3
TGTGCCAGCAGTCTAGAACGGGGGCCCACAGATACGCAGTATTTT
CASSLERGPTDTQYF
>TRBV7-9|once|NA|TRBJ2-2
TGTGCCAGCAGCCCCCAGGGGACAAGGGTGAACACCGGGGAGCTGTTTTTT
CASSPQGTRVNTGELFF
>TRBV14|NA|TRBD1|TRBJ1-2
TGTGCCAGCAGTCCATACGATCAGGGGGCCGGCTATGGCTACACCTTC
CASSPYDQGAGYGYTF
>TRBV30|NA|NA|TRBJ2-2
TGTGCCTGGAGTGGATACTTCTACACCGGGGAGCTGCTTTTT
CAWSGYFYTGELLF
>TRBV11-2|NA|TRBD2|TRBJ2-1
TGTGCCAGCAGCTTAGCGGGAGGGCAATTTGAGCAGTTCTTC
CASSLAGGQFEQFF
>TRBV28|NA|NA|TRBJ1-2
TGTGCCAGCAGTTCGGGATCAGACTATGGCTACACCTTC
CASSSGSDYGYTF
>TRBV14|NA|TRBD1|TRBJ2-7
TGTACCAGCAGAGAGATCCGGGACAGGGTCCACGAGCAGTACTTC
CTSREIRDRVHEQYF
>TRBV6-1|NA|NA|TRBJ1-2
TGTGCCAACGGTTGGTCCTACGGCTACACCTTC
CANGWSYGYTF
>TRBV11-2|few|NA|TRBJ1-2
TGTGCCAGCTCCGGGACGGAATATGGCTACACCTTC
CASSGTEYGYTF
>TRBV29-1|NA|NA|TRBJ1-2
TGCAGCGCGTGGGACTCGAGACAACCAAACTATGGCCACACCTTC
CSAWDSRQPNYGHTF
>TRBV7-9|NA|NA|TRBJ2-5
TGTGCCATCCTTCCGGCGGGGAAGGAGACCCAGTACTTC
CAILPAGKETQYF
>TRBV11-3|NA|NA|TRBJ2-3
TGTGCCAGCAGCCCTGACTGCGGGCACGCAGATACGCAGTTCTTT
CASSPDCGHADTQFF
>TRBV29-1|NA|TRBD2|TRBJ2-3
TGCGGCGTGTCGGAGCGGGGGATCACAGATACGCAGTATTTT
CGVSERGITDTQYF
>TRBV10-2|NA|NA|TRBJ2-7
TGCGCCAGCACTCCTTGGGGTAGAGGGAGGAACGGGGCGACATACGAGCAGTACTTC
CASTPWGRGRNGATYEQYF
>TRBV6-5|many|NA|TRBJ2-1
TGTGCCAGCAGCCTCGGACTCCTGAAATACAATGAGCAGTTCTTC
CASSLGLLKYNEQFF
>TRBV29-1|NA|TRBD1|TRBJ1-2
TGCAGCTCGTGTGATTCGGGACAGCCAAACTATGGCTACACCTTC
CSSCDSGQPNYGYTF
>TRBV28|NA|TRBD1|TRBJ2-1
TGTGCCAACAGTCCACAGGGGTCCTACAATGAGCAGTTCTTC
CANSPQGSYNEQFF